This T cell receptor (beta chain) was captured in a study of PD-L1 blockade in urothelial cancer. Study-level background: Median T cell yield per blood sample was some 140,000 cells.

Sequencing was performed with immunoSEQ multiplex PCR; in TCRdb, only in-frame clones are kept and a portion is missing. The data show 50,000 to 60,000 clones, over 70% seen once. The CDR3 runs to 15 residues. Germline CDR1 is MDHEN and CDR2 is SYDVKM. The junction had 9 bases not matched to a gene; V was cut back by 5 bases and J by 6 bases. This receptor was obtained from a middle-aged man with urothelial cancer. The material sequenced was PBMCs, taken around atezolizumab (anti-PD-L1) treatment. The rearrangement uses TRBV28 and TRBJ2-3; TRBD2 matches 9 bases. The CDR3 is CASSLISGGRDTQYF. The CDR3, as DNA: TGTGCCAGCAGTCTGATTAGCGGGGGCCGGGATACGCAGTATTTT.